A selection of T cell receptor beta chains follows, all from one sample in a study of resident and recirculating memory T cells in vitiligo. Clones were sequenced by immunoSEQ multiplex PCR, and TCRdb holds only the in-frame ones, with some missing. The table lists more than 65,000 clones, about 89% of them singletons. Material: blood. Receptors originate from a male donor with vitiligo. Each CDR3 is given with its conserved first and last residue. D genes are given only for firm matches. Part of the rows lack a size; the others show once, few, many or a class for expanded clones.

V,size,J,D,DNA,CDR3
TRBV7-9,once,TRBJ1-4,-,TGTGCCAGCAGCTTAGAAGGAGCAACTAATGAAAAACTGTTTTTT,CASSLEGATNEKLFF
TRBV7-9,-,TRBJ1-4,-,TGTGCCAGCAGCCCACGGGGAGCGGTCGAAAAACTGTTTTTT,CASSPRGAVEKLFF
TRBV27,-,TRBJ1-5,-,TGTGCCAGCAGTTTCCAGGACAGCGCCAATCAGCCCCAGCATTTT,CASSFQDSANQPQHF
TRBV27,-,TRBJ1-5,TRBD1,TGTGCCAGCAGTAAGACAGGGAATCAGCCCCAGCATTTT,CASSKTGNQPQHF
TRBV4-3,-,TRBJ1-1,-,TGCGCCAGCAGCCGCGGGGGGGCGAACACTGAAGCTTTCTTT,CASSRGGANTEAFF
TRBV7-6,-,TRBJ2-7,-,TGTGCCAGCAGCTATATCGGCCAGGGGCCCTACGAGCAGTACTTC,CASSYIGQGPYEQYF
TRBV4-2,-,TRBJ1-3,-,TGTGCCAGCAGCCAAGACAGGGGACCTGGAAACACCATATATTTT,CASSQDRGPGNTIYF
TRBV5-6,-,TRBJ2-7,-,TGTGCCAGCAGCTTCGGTACAGATTCCTACGAGCAGTACTTC,CASSFGTDSYEQYF
TRBV4-2,-,TRBJ1-2,TRBD1,TGTGCCAGCAGCCCTTGGACAGGGGGCGACTATGGCTACACCTTC,CASSPWTGGDYGYTF
TRBV7-2,-,TRBJ2-3,TRBD1,TGTGCCAGCAGCTCCCAGAGTAGGGGGCATGGCACAGATACGCAGTATTTT,CASSSQSRGHGTDTQYF
TRBV6-1,-,TRBJ2-3,-,TGTGCCAGCAGTGAAGAGGCGGGGTGGACAGATACGCAGTATTTT,CASSEEAGWTDTQYF
TRBV19,-,TRBJ2-5,-,TGTGCCAGTAGTAGGGAGCTTCAAGAGACCCAGTACTTC,CASSRELQETQYF
TRBV7-8,-,TRBJ1-2,-,TGTGCCAGCAGCTTAGGAGGGACTAACTATGGCTACACCTTC,CASSLGGTNYGYTF
TRBV7-9,few,TRBJ1-4,-,TGTGCCAGCAGCCCGGGGAGGCCCCTGTTTTTT,CASSPGRPLFF
TRBV19,-,TRBJ1-2,TRBD1,TGTGCCACCCGGGACAGAGTCTATGGCTACACCTTC,CATRDRVYGYTF
TRBV28,-,TRBJ1-5,TRBD1,TGTGCCAGCAGCCTGACAGGGAATAGCAATCAGCCCCAGCATTTT,CASSLTGNSNQPQHF
TRBV6-6,-,TRBJ2-7,-,TGTGCCAGCAGTTACACAGGCCCCTACGAGCAGTACTTC,CASSYTGPYEQYF
TRBV23-1,-,TRBJ1-1,-,TGCGCCAGCAGTCAATCGACAGAGACGAACACTGAAGCTTTCTTT,CASSQSTETNTEAFF
TRBV11-1,-,TRBJ2-1,-,TGTGCCAGCAGCTTAGCGTCCAGGGTGAATGAGCAGTTCTTC,CASSLASRVNEQFF
TRBV5-4,-,TRBJ2-3,TRBD2,TGTGCCAGCAGCTCCGGACTAGCCGGCACAGATACGCAGTATTTT,CASSSGLAGTDTQYF
TRBV29-1,-,TRBJ2-1,-,TGCAGCGCAGAGCGGGCGAGCTCCTACAATGAGCAGTTCTTC,CSAERASSYNEQFF